This T cell receptor beta chain was sequenced for a study of human T cells and chemical hapten exposure. Study as a whole: In the sensitization step, 2% DPC was placed on roughly 2 cm by roughly 2 cm of upper inner arm skin.

CDR3 size: 15 residues. Germline CDR1 reads MNHEY; CDR2 reads SMNVEV (reference sequence). After removal of 5 bases from V and 0 bases from J, the junction contained 3 bases not matched to a gene. General study findings and limits: Compared with pre-sensitization or healthy control sets, expanded TCRs clustered more.

With respect to this clonotype: Its matching antigen is unknown.

Each CDR3 protein gets one entry after TCRdb re-called the RACE reads with MiXCR. The sample carries fewer than 500,000 distinct CDR3 sequences, around 4.8% recorded once. Time point of the sample: patch test 1, 2 weeks after DPC sensitization. The treatment is: therapeutic diphenylcyclopropenone sensitization with weekly scalp DPC. Blood, whole and unfractionated, served as the source for total RNA extraction. The chain joins TRBV27 to TRBJ2-2, with TRBD2 identical over 7 bases. The clonotype comes from a woman in her fifties or sixties with alopecia areata. Some clones in this sample may be carry-over from other donors' samples. Sequencing was performed on whole blood, taken in connection with sensitization to the hapten diphenylcyclopropenone (DPC). CDR3 loop: CASSQSGTNTGELFF. The CDR3 region has the DNA TGTGCCAGCAGTCAGAGCGGGACGAACACCGGGGAGCTGTTTTTT.